This T cell receptor beta chain is from a study of sequential checkpoint blockade in melanoma. Study-level information: Arm A got nivolumab then ipilimumab; arm B the reverse, 1:1. About 88 pretreatment tumor DNA samples were TCRβ immunosequenced. General study points: T-cell fraction and clonality followed PD-L1 and CD8+ counts, not mutational load.

Produced via immunoSEQ multiplex PCR; TCRdb's table is partial and in-frame only. This table has more than 30,000 clones, 32% appearing once. The CDR3 is 15 amino acids. V was pared by 5 bases and J by 4 bases, with 7 bases of the junction left unmatched. The V gene's germline CDR1 is LNHDA and CDR2 SQIVND (reference sequence). Comments on this clone: The target antigen is unknown.

Treatment indicated: randomized to nivolumab then ipilimumab (arm A) or the reverse (arm B). The chain uses TRBV19 and TRBJ1-2, with 10 bases that match TRBD1. The source of this sequence is a human donor with melanoma. Sequenced material: tumor tissue (inferred from file names), taken from a patient given nivolumab and ipilimumab in sequence. The CDR3 reads CASSPGQGVIYGYTF. The DNA of the CDR3 is TGTGCCAGTAGTCCCGGACAGGGGGTCATCTATGGCTACACCTTC.